Listed here is a single T cell receptor beta chain. A J-beta primer mix and a sample-barcoded 5' primer were used in a second PCR of about 7 to 12 cycles. Using its own MiXCR run on the 5' RACE reads, TCRdb lists one record per CDR3 protein. The sample has fewer than 1,000,000 distinct CDR3 sequences, 44% seen once. CDR3 length: 14 residues. Germline V gives CDR1 GTSNPN, CDR2 SVGIG (reference sequence). Trimming took 4 bases from V and 3 from J, leaving 15 bases between them. This specimen comes from a study of blood T cells in healthy people across ages. Turning to the study itself: Capture via template switching afforded approximately one barcoded beta molecule per two T cells.

This chain links TRBV30 with TRBJ2-5, with D perhaps TRBD1 or TRBD2 (6 bases each). The TCR comes from a man aged 55-75 years in good health. The sequenced sample consisted of blood. In nucleotides, the CDR3 is TGTGCCTGGAAGGGGGGTCAGCTAAAAGAGACCCAGTACTTC. This translates into CAWKGGQLKETQYF.